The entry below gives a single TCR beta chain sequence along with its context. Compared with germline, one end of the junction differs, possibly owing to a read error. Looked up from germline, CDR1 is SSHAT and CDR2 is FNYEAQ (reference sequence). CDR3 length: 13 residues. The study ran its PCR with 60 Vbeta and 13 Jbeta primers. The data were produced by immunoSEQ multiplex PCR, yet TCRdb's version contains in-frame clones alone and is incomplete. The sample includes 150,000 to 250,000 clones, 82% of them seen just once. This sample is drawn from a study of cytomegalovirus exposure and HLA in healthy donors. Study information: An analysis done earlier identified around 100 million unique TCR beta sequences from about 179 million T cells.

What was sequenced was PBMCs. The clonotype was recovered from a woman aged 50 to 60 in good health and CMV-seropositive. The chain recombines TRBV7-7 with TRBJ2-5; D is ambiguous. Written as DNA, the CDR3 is TGTGCTAGCAGCTTCAACATACAAGAGACCCAGTACTTC. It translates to CASSFNIQETQYF.